This T cell receptor beta chain is from a study of blood T cells in healthy people across ages. A J-beta primer mix and a sample-barcoded 5' primer were used in a second PCR of roughly 6 to 12 cycles. In TCRdb, the 5' RACE reads were re-called with MiXCR into one record per CDR3 protein. The sample consists of about 1 million distinct CDR3 sequences, under 45% of them appearing once. There are a few counts of this clonotype. Per the germline V gene, CDR1 is LGHDT and CDR2 is YNNKEL (reference sequence). Trimming removed 1 base from V and 7 bases from J; junction bases left unmatched: 8. This CDR3 is 16 amino acids long.

This receptor was identified in a woman aged 60 to 75 in good health. The sequenced sample was blood. The chain joins TRBV3-1 to TRBJ2-1; 9 bases are a match to TRBD2. The CDR3 region is CASSQVLSGSRNEQFF. The CDR3, as DNA: TGTGCCAGCAGCCAAGTTCTTAGCGGGAGTAGGAATGAGCAGTTCTTC.